This TCR beta chain emerged from a study of blood T cells in healthy people across ages. Study overall: T cells yielded about one barcoded beta molecule per two cells through template switching. Study conclusions and caveats: The CMV status of each donor remained undetermined, and this could have confounded shifts in expanded clonotypes. Diversity was higher, and naive CD4+ cells more numerous, in long-lived donors than in aged donors. Diversity of TCR beta correlated strongly with naive T cell percentage.

CDR1 and CDR2 (germline): MNHNS, SASEGT. The CDR3 sequence is 14 residues long. The ends were cut back, 10 bases at V and 3 bases at J, with 16 bases in the middle. As regards this clonotype: The antigen remains unidentified.

Together with a sample-barcoded 5' primer, a J-beta primer mix was included in a second PCR lasting about 6 to 11 cycles. TCRdb fed the 5' RACE reads into MiXCR, producing one record per CDR3 protein. The sample lists some 1.7 million distinct CDR3 sequences, roughly 28% occurring once. The sequence was collected from a woman between 25 and 40 years old in good health. The chain recombines TRBV6-1 with TRBJ1-5; TRBD1 is a possible D gene (6 bases). The sequenced sample was blood. This chain's CDR3 is CATQDRAFNQPQHF. DNA for the CDR3: TGTGCCACCCAGGACAGAGCCTTCAATCAGCCCCAGCATTTT.